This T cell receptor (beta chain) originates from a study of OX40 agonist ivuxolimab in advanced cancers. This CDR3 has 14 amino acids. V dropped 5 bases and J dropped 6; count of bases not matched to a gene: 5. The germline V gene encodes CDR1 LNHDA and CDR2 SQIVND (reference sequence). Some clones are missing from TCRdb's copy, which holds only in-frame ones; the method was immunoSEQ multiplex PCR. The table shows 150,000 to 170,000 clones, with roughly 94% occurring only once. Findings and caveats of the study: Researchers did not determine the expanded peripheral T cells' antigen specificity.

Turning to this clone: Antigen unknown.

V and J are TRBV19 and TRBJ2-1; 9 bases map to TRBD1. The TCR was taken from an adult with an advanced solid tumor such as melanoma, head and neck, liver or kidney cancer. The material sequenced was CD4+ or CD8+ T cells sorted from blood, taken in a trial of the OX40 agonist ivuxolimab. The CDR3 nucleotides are TGTGCCAGTAGTCCGGACAGGGGAGCCAATGAGCAGTTCTTC. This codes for CASSPDRGANEQFF.